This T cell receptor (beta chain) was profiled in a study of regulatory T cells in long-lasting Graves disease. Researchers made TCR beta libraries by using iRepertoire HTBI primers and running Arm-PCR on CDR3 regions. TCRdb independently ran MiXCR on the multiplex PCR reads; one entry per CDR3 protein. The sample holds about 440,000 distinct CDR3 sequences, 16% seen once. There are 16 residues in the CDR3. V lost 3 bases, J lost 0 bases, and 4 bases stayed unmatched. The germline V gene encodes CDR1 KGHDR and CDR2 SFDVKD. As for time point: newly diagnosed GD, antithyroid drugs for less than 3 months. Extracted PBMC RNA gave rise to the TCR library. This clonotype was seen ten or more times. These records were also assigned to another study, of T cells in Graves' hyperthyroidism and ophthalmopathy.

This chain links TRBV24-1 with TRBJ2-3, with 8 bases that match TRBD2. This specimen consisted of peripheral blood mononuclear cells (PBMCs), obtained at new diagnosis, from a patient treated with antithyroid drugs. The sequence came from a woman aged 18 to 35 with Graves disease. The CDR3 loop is CATSDTGLASTDTQYF. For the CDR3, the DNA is TGTGCCACCAGTGATACCGGACTAGCCAGCACAGATACGCAGTATTTT.